This is a list of T cell receptor beta chains from one sample in a study of OX40 agonist ivuxolimab in advanced cancers. Only in-frame clones appear in the TCRdb table, and some are missing; sequencing was by immunoSEQ multiplex PCR. The table has 20,000 to 25,000 clones, more than 75% seen once. This material consisted of CD4+ or CD8+ T cells sorted from blood, taken in a trial of the OX40 agonist ivuxolimab. These receptors all stem from an adult with an advanced solid tumor such as melanoma, head and neck, liver or kidney cancer. Both conserved end residues are part of each CDR3. Fields, in order: D gene, V gene, J gene, clone size, CDR3 protein, CDR3 DNA. D genes are given only for firm matches. Not every row has a clone size; where given, it reads once, few, many or a size class.

D: TRBD1; V: TRBV27; J: TRBJ2-7; size: few; CDR3: CASSLAGTASYEQYF; DNA: TGTGCCAGCAGTTTAGCAGGGACAGCTTCCTACGAGCAGTACTTC
D: TRBD1; V: TRBV18; J: TRBJ1-2; size: NA; CDR3: CASSPSGTGGYGYTF; DNA: TGTGCCAGCTCACCCTCGGGCACAGGGGGCTATGGCTACACCTTC
D: NA; V: TRBV7-3; J: TRBJ1-2; size: NA; CDR3: CASSVDSYGYTF; DNA: TGTGCCAGCAGCGTGGACAGCTATGGCTACACCTTC
D: NA; V: TRBV15; J: TRBJ1-3; size: NA; CDR3: CATSRDLGLNTIYF; DNA: TGTGCCACCAGCAGAGATTTAGGACTGAACACCATATATTTT
D: TRBD1; V: TRBV6-4; J: TRBJ2-2; size: NA; CDR3: CATQRETGGTGELFF; DNA: TGTGCCACCCAAAGGGAGACAGGGGGCACCGGGGAGCTGTTTTTT
D: NA; V: TRBV4-1; J: TRBJ1-6; size: NA; CDR3: CASSPRGGDSPLHF; DNA: TGCGCCAGCAGCCCCCGGGGGGGGGATTCACCCCTCCACTTT
D: NA; V: TRBV7-8; J: TRBJ2-1; size: NA; CDR3: CASSPDGTFNEQFF; DNA: TGTGCCAGCAGCCCAGACGGGACTTTCAATGAGCAGTTCTTC
D: NA; V: TRBV13; J: TRBJ2-1; size: NA; CDR3: CASSPLPEQSPTHEQFF; DNA: TGTGCCAGCAGCCCACTCCCGGAGCAGTCACCAACCCATGAGCAGTTCTTC
D: NA; V: TRBV28; J: TRBJ1-1; size: NA; CDR3: CASSLAGSTEAFF; DNA: TGTGCCAGCAGTTTGGCAGGGTCCACTGAAGCTTTCTTT
D: TRBD1; V: TRBV28; J: TRBJ1-2; size: NA; CDR3: CASSFTGTGPAPDGYTF; DNA: TGTGCCAGCAGTTTTACCGGGACAGGGCCGGCCCCGGATGGCTACACCTTC
D: NA; V: TRBV6-1; J: TRBJ1-4; size: NA; CDR3: CASSEGWKTTNEKLFF; DNA: TGTGCCAGCAGTGAGGGGTGGAAAACAACTAATGAAAAACTGTTTTTT